The following is a T cell receptor beta chain sequence with its context. The sample comes from a study of human T cells and chemical hapten exposure. V lost 6 bases to trimming and J lost 4 bases, with 13 bases between them. Looked up from germline, CDR1 is MNHNY and CDR2 is SVGAGI (reference sequence). The CDR3 contains 14 residues. TCRdb independently ran MiXCR on the RACE reads; one entry per CDR3 protein. In the table there are 70,000 to 80,000 distinct CDR3 sequences, around 30% of which are singletons. As for time point: patch test 1, 2 weeks after DPC sensitization. Sample treatment: therapeutic diphenylcyclopropenone sensitization with weekly scalp DPC.

The source of this sequence is a man aged 35 to 55 with alopecia areata. Some clones in this sample may be carry-over from other donors' samples. This chain joins TRBV6-6 and TRBJ2-1; tentatively, D is TRBD2 (6 bases). The sample in question was whole blood, obtained in connection with sensitization to the hapten diphenylcyclopropenone (DPC). The CDR3 nucleotides are TGTGCCAGCAGCACCGGAGGGCAGTACAATGAGCAGTTCTTC. Amino acid sequence: CASSTGGQYNEQFF.